The 31 T cell receptor beta chains below come from one sample, sequenced in a study of beta chain features in type 1 diabetes (dated by TCRdb to 2017 to 2018). The library was generated by the immunoSEQ multiplex PCR assay. The entire amount of isolated RNA was reverse transcribed using the High Capacity cDNA Reverse Transcription Kit, so the sequenced TCRB transcripts were expressed ones. The immuneACCESS repertoire file appears here via TCRdb, limited to in-frame rearrangements. These files lack a portion of the clones; in checked studies, under half of the deficit traces to unresolved V genes, and the cause of the others is not known. This sample holds around 140,000 clones; about 10% were observed only once. The ten largest clones represent around 0.7% of the sample. Broader findings and caveats from the paper: A moderate but significant shortening of TCRB CDR3 length was observed in type 1 diabetes patients in all four CD4+ subsets.

These receptors are not linked to any known antigen. Input material: central memory CD4+ T cells from blood. These TCRs come from a man aged 25 to 40 with type 1 diabetes.

The V gene is TRBV9, the J gene TRBJ1-3; D is unclear. There are 14 residues in the CDR3. Germline CDR1 reads SGDLS; CDR2 reads YYNGEE. Trimming removed 7 bases at V and 0 bases at J, with 11 bases between. In DNA, the CDR3 is TGTGCCAGCCATAAGGAGGGCTCTGGAAACACCATATATTTT. Translation: CASHKEGSGNTIYF.

This clone was recorded a few times. V is TRBV28 and J is TRBJ1-2, with D possibly matching TRBD1 (5 bases). The germline gives CDR1 MDHEN, CDR2 SYDVKM. The ends were cut back, 3 bases at V and 4 bases at J, with 15 bases in the middle. This CDR3 is 15 amino acids long. CDR3 sequence reads: CASSLPQGGSYGYTF. The CDR3 nucleotides read TGTGCCAGCAGTTTGCCGCAGGGAGGGAGCTATGGCTACACCTTC.

The chain joins TRBV2 to TRBJ1-3; D may be TRBD1 (5 bases). Trimming pared 6 bases from V and 0 bases from J, leaving 9 bases between. This CDR3 has 14 residues. The germline V gene has CDR1 SNHLY and CDR2 FYNNEI. DNA for the CDR3: TGTGCCAGCAGGCGGGGGAGCTCTGGAAACACCATATATTTT. Its translation: CASRRGSSGNTIYF.

The chain combines TRBV2 with TRBJ1-5; D uncertain. Trimming removed 5 bases at V and 4 bases at J, with 12 bases between. Germline CDR1 is SNHLY and CDR2 is FYNNEI. The CDR3 loop spans 14 amino acids. CDR3 sequence: CASSPDGGNQPQHF. The CDR3 DNA sequence: TGTGCCAGCAGTCCGGACGGAGGGAATCAGCCCCAGCATTTT.

The chain uses TRBV2 and TRBJ1-2; D not resolved. CDR3 length equals 13 residues. Looked up from germline, CDR1 is SNHLY and CDR2 is FYNNEI. The V end lost 3 bases, the J end lost 6 bases, and 11 bases lay between the germline ends. CDR3: CASSERGLDGYTF. DNA of the CDR3: TGTGCCAGCAGTGAGCGAGGGCTGGATGGCTACACCTTC. Full variable domain (rest looked up from reference TRBV2 and TRBJ1-2): EPEVTQTPSHQVTQMGQEVILRCVPISNHLYFYWYRQILGQKVEFLVSFYNNEISEKSEIFDDQFSVERPDGSNFTLKIRSTKLEDSAMYFCASSERGLDGYTFGSGTRLTVV.

This clone was recorded at least ten times. This sequence joins TRBV9 and TRBJ2-5, with 7 bases lining up with TRBD2. CDR3 length: 15 residues. Germline V CDR1 and CDR2: SGDLS, YYNGEE. Losses at the gene ends were 1 base for V and 5 bases for J; bases not matched to a gene: 8. The CDR3 reads CASSVWGSSGETQYF. CDR3 nucleotides: TGTGCCAGCAGCGTATGGGGGAGTAGCGGGGAGACCCAGTACTTC.

V usage is TRBV29-1 and J usage is TRBJ2-1; 9 bases are a match to TRBD1. Per germline, CDR1 SQVTM and CDR2 ANQGSEA. The CDR3 loop spans 14 amino acids. The junction had 6 bases not matched to a gene; V was cut back by 7 bases and J by 2 bases. In DNA, the CDR3 is TGCAGCGCCTCGGACAGGGGTGCCTACAATGAGCAGTTCTTC. It specifies CSASDRGAYNEQFF.

This clone was observed a few times. The V gene is TRBV5-4, the J gene TRBJ2-3; 9 positions agree with TRBD2. CDR3 size: 15 residues. J was trimmed by 1 base and V by 2 bases; bases with no gene match: 2. Germline CDR1 and CDR2: SGHNT and YYREEE (reference sequence). As DNA, the CDR3 is TGTGCCAGCAGCTTAGCGGGGGGCGGCACAGATACGCAGTATTTT. It translates to CASSLAGGGTDTQYF.

This clone appeared once. Relative to the germline gene, one junction end is altered; a read error may explain this. The V and J genes are TRBV7-7 and TRBJ2-5, with 7 bases identical to TRBD1. This CDR3 has 13 residues. Germline V gene lookup returns CDR1 SSHAT and CDR2 FNYEAQ (reference sequence). CDR3 sequence (DNA): TGTGCTAGCAGCTTCCCAGGGGGAGAGACCCAGTACTTC. Its translation is CASSFPGGETQYF. The whole variable domain, filled in from reference TRBV7-7 and TRBJ2-5, reads GAGVSQSPRYKVTKRGQDVTLRCDPISSHATLYWYQQALGQGPEFLTYFNYEAQPDKSGLPSDRFSAERPEGSISTLTIQRTEQRDSAMYRCASSFPGGETQYFGPGTRLLVL.

This clone was seen ten or more times. The gene calls are TRBV11-2 and TRBJ1-1, with 10 positions matching TRBD1. V was pared by 4 bases and J by 4 bases, with 3 bases of the junction left unmatched. The CDR3 extends over 14 amino acids. Germline CDR1 SGHAT, CDR2 FQNNGV. The CDR3 reads CASSSTGGGTEAFF. CDR3 bases: TGTGCCAGCAGCTCGACAGGGGGCGGCACTGAAGCTTTCTTT.

Only a few counts were recorded for this clone. The chain employs TRBV28 and TRBJ1-2; possibly TRBD1 for D (6 bases). This CDR3 comprises 15 residues. The ends were cut back, 2 bases at V and 3 bases at J, with 13 bases in the middle. Germline values: CDR1 MDHEN, CDR2 SYDVKM. CDR3 in DNA: TGTGCCAGCAGTTTACCGGGACACCCTCACTATGGCTACACCTTC. Protein: CASSLPGHPHYGYTF.

The chain joins TRBV7-9 to TRBJ1-2, with 10 nucleotides matching TRBD1. The CDR3 has 14 amino acids. Trimming cost V 5 bases and J 7 bases; bases outside gene matches: 7. Germline CDR1 SEHNR, CDR2 FQNEAQ (reference sequence). In nucleotides, the CDR3 is TGTGCCAGCAGCCTAGAGGACAGGGGGTTTGGCTACACCTTC. Translated, it gives CASSLEDRGFGYTF.

The rearrangement uses TRBV5-1 and TRBJ2-1; maybe TRBD1 (5 bases). Germline CDR1 is SGHRS and CDR2 is YFSETQ. This CDR3 spans 15 amino acids. Trimming cost V 1 base and J 3 bases, with 11 bases left between them. As DNA, the CDR3 is TGCGCCAGCAGCTTGAACGAAGGGGACTACAATGAGCAGTTCTTC. Its translation: CASSLNEGDYNEQFF.

V and J are TRBV20-1 and TRBJ1-3; D unresolved. Between the trimmed V and J ends, which lost 7 bases and 0 bases, there was a span of 4 bases. CDR1 is DFQATT, CDR2 SNEGSKA, per germline (reference sequence). There are 11 residues in the CDR3. The CDR3 loop reads CSGSSGNTIYF. The CDR3 DNA reads TGCAGTGGGAGCTCTGGAAACACCATATATTTT.

This clone was observed a few times. The rearrangement joins TRBV5-1 to TRBJ2-7, with TRBD1 identical over 7 bases. The CDR3 runs to 15 residues. CDR1 is SGHRS and CDR2 is YFSETQ in the germline V gene. V gave up 1 base and J gave up 5 bases; unmatched junction bases: 9. CDR3 region: CASSLQDRFSDEQYF. CDR3 coding DNA: TGCGCCAGCAGCTTGCAGGACAGGTTTAGTGACGAGCAGTACTTC.

This clone came up a few times. This sequence joins TRBV28 and TRBJ1-4, with 9 bases that match TRBD1. The CDR3 length is 14 residues. V was pared by 7 bases and J by 9 bases, with 9 bases of the junction left unmatched. Germline-derived CDR1 and CDR2 are MDHEN and SYDVKM. CDR3 residues: CASTPGTGLKKLFF. The DNA of the CDR3 is TGTGCCAGCACCCCCGGGACAGGGCTAAAAAAACTGTTTTTT.

The chain combines TRBV11-2 with TRBJ2-3; D may be TRBD1 (5 bases). V shed 5 bases and J shed 2 bases, with 8 bases lying between them. This CDR3 is built from 13 residues. The germline CDR1 and CDR2 sequences are SGHAT and FQNNGV. CDR3 residues: CASSPQDTDTQYF. CDR3 nucleotides: TGTGCCAGCAGCCCACAGGACACAGATACGCAGTATTTT.

The chain has TRBV27 and TRBJ1-1; tentative D call: TRBD1 (6 bases). The germline CDR1 and CDR2 sequences are MNHEY and SMNVEV (reference sequence). The V end was cut by 6 bases, the J end by 6 bases, with 17 bases between. The CDR3 sequence is 14 residues long. CDR3 amino acids: CASSPRGGIAEAFF. The CDR3 DNA sequence: TGTGCCAGCAGCCCTAGGGGGGGTATCGCTGAAGCTTTCTTT.

The chain has TRBV7-3 and TRBJ2-1; 9 bases map to TRBD2. CDR1 SGHTA and CDR2 FQGTGA come from the germline V gene. The CDR3 runs to 14 residues. Trimming at V came to 9 bases and at J to 2 bases, leaving 5 bases not matched to a gene. The CDR3 here is CASSSGVTYNEQFF. As DNA, the CDR3 is TGTGCCAGTTCTAGCGGGGTTACCTACAATGAGCAGTTCTTC.

This clone was seen only a few times. The chain has TRBV5-1 and TRBJ2-7, with D possibly matching TRBD2 (6 bases). The CDR3 consists of 14 residues. Germline loops: CDR1 SGHRS, CDR2 YFSETQ. Trimming stripped 3 bases from V and 2 bases from J, with 12 bases between. CDR3 in DNA: TGCGCCAGCAGCTGGGGGGACCGCCCCTACGAGCAGTACTTC. Its translation is CASSWGDRPYEQYF.

This rearrangement joins TRBV7-9 to TRBJ2-3; no definite D call. Germline values: CDR1 SEHNR, CDR2 FQNEAQ (reference sequence). The CDR3 is made up of 14 amino acids. The V end was cut by 2 bases, the J end by 6 bases, with 12 bases between. DNA of the CDR3: TGTGCCAGCAGCTTAAGGAGCGCGGAGGATACGCAGTATTTT. Translation gives CASSLRSAEDTQYF.

The sample holds a few counts of this clone. The V call is TRBV7-9, the J call TRBJ1-1; D unresolved. Germline values: CDR1 SEHNR, CDR2 FQNEAQ (reference sequence). The CDR3 covers 13 residues. Trimming pared 4 bases from V and 0 bases from J, leaving 6 bases between. The CDR3, as DNA: TGTGCCAGCAGCTGGGCACTGAACACTGAAGCTTTCTTT. It yields the protein CASSWALNTEAFF.

This clone was counted only a few times. This chain connects TRBV4-2 to TRBJ1-4; possibly TRBD1 for D (6 bases). Trimming removed 0 bases from V and 7 bases from J, with 9 bases in between. Germline V lookup: CDR1 LGHNA, CDR2 YNFKEQ. CDR3 size: 14 residues. This chain's CDR3 is CASSQDRTAEKLFF. In DNA, the CDR3 is TGTGCCAGCAGCCAAGACAGGACAGCTGAAAAACTGTTTTTT.

This clone was detected only a few times. The chain uses TRBV15 and TRBJ2-1, with 13 bases identical to TRBD2. The CDR3 sequence is 17 residues long. V shed 5 bases and J 2 bases; nucleotides not matched to a gene: 6. The germline V gene has CDR1 LNHNV and CDR2 YYDKDF (reference sequence). The CDR3 nucleotides are TGTGCCACCAGCCGCACGACTAGCGGGGGGACCTACAATGAGCAGTTCTTC. Its protein product is CATSRTTSGGTYNEQFF.

This clone came up a few times. The chain employs TRBV19 and TRBJ2-3; 9 nucleotides line up with TRBD2. The CDR3 sequence is 15 residues long. CDR1 LNHDA and CDR2 SQIVND come from the germline V gene (reference sequence). The junction had 8 bases not matched to a gene; V was cut back by 7 bases and J by 3 bases. The chain's CDR3 is CASTRGGAGTDTQYF. DNA of the CDR3: TGTGCCAGTACCCGCGGGGGGGCCGGGACAGATACGCAGTATTTT.

This clone has a handful of counts. The CDR3 DNA reads as TGTGCCTGGAGTCAGGGAGGCGAGCAGTACTTC. Protein: CAWSQGGEQYF. The rearrangement joins TRBV30 to TRBJ2-7, with a possible D match to TRBD2 (6 bases). The CDR3 covers 11 residues. V lost 2 bases to trimming and J lost 6 bases, with 8 bases between them. Germline CDR1 GTSNPN, CDR2 SVGIG (reference sequence).

The gene calls are TRBV7-8 and TRBJ2-1, with 7 bases that match TRBD2. CDR3 length: 18 amino acids. CDR1 and CDR2 (germline): SGHVS, FQNEAQ. V trimming: 5 bases; J trimming: 0 bases; junction bases outside the gene matches: 13. The DNA for the CDR3 is TGTGCCAGCAGCCCGACCTCTAGCGGAGACCCCTCCTACAATGAGCAGTTCTTC. It codes for CASSPTSSGDPSYNEQFF.

This clone showed up many times. This chain connects TRBV29-1 to TRBJ2-1; the D gene is possibly TRBD2 (6 bases). Germline V gene lookup returns CDR1 SQVTM and CDR2 ANQGSEA. This CDR3 region has 13 residues. The V end was cut by 8 bases, the J end by 9 bases, with 20 bases between. Written as DNA, the CDR3 is TGCAGCTCCGGGACTCCCGTGGCCAGTGAGCAGTTCTTC. This codes for CSSGTPVASEQFF.

This chain connects TRBV7-2 to TRBJ2-6; D gene unclear. V dropped 5 bases and J dropped 3 bases, with 8 bases sitting between them. Germline assignment: CDR1 SGHTA and CDR2 FQGNSA. The CDR3 totals 14 residues. The CDR3 here is CASSPRIGANVLTF. CDR3 nucleotide sequence: TGTGCCAGCAGCCCCCGTATTGGGGCCAACGTCCTGACTTTC.

Only one count was recorded for this clone. V is TRBV28 and J is TRBJ2-7; no reliable D call. Germline V gene lookup returns CDR1 MDHEN and CDR2 SYDVKM. Trimming removed 7 bases at V and 3 bases at J, with 13 bases between. This CDR3 comprises 13 residues. The DNA of the CDR3 is TGTGCCAGCAACAGTGCCCCCCTCTACGAGCAGTACTTC. It translates to CASNSAPLYEQYF.

This clone appeared many times. Other DNA sequences of this sample code for an identical CDR3. The chain is built from TRBV5-4 and TRBJ2-5; 8 bases are a match to TRBD1. Germline CDR1 is SGHNT and CDR2 is YYREEE (reference sequence). This CDR3 is 14 amino acids long. Trimming at V came to 1 base and at J to 5 bases, leaving 4 bases not matched to a gene. The CDR3 DNA reads TGTGCCAGCAGCTTGCAGGGGGCAGGGGAGACCCAGTACTTC. This sequence encodes CASSLQGAGETQYF. Variable domain in full (rest from reference TRBV5-4 and TRBJ2-5): ETGVTQSPTHLIKTRGQQVTLRCSSQSGHNTVSWYQQALGQGPQFIFQYYREEENGRGNFPPRFSGLQFPNYSSELNVNALELDDSALYLCASSLQGAGETQYFGPGTRLLVL.